This T cell receptor (beta chain) was captured by sequencing in a study of cytomegalovirus exposure and HLA in healthy donors. Study observations and caveats: Looking again later, the authors saw that most CMV-associated TCR beta chains seemed HLA-restricted. Another analysis was done later, and it associated fewer than 20,000 TCR beta sequences with HLA alleles at 0.05 false discovery rate. Upon later analysis, TCR association rates were observed to vary by HLA locus, being highest for DRB1 and lowest for HLA-C.

Of note for this clone: What it binds is not known.

The trim removed 6 bases at V and 0 bases at J, leaving 9 bases unmatched. The CDR3 has 15 residues. Germline V gene sequence: CDR1 SQVTM, CDR2 ANQGSEA. In the PCR, 60 Vbeta and 13 Jbeta primers were used. TCRdb's copy holds only in-frame clones and misses some; the assay was immunoSEQ multiplex PCR. The sample lists more than 250,000 clones; 80% to 90% were seen once. The rearrangement joins TRBV29-1 to TRBJ1-2; 8 bases are a match to TRBD1. This receptor was obtained from a woman aged 18-29 years in good health and CMV-seronegative. Sequencing was performed on PBMCs. The CDR3 loop is CSVSGGREANYGYTF. The CDR3 DNA reads TGCAGCGTATCAGGGGGCCGGGAAGCTAACTATGGCTACACCTTC.